This T cell receptor beta chain is drawn from a study of OX40 agonist ivuxolimab in advanced cancers. Study details: The study treated patients with ivuxolimab, an agonistic anti-OX40 (CD134) antibody.

Regarding the study as a whole: People who partly responded at 0.1-3.0 mg/kg had some of the least clonal expansion seen.

Libraries were prepared by immunoSEQ multiplex PCR; TCRdb keeps only in-frame clonotypes and omits some of them. This table has fewer than 65,000 clones, roughly 82% appearing once. Regarding this clone: Its target is not known.

Germline V CDR1 and CDR2: SGHTA, FQGNSA. V lost 3 bases and J lost 6, with 4 bases in between. This CDR3 contains 11 residues. The chain recombines TRBV7-2 with TRBJ2-3; the D is unclear. This TCR came from an adult with an advanced solid tumor such as melanoma, head and neck, liver or kidney cancer. Material: CD4+ or CD8+ T cells sorted from blood, obtained in a trial of the OX40 agonist ivuxolimab. The chain's CDR3 is CASSLPDTQYF. Here the CDR3 DNA reads TGTGCCAGCAGCTTGCCCGATACGCAGTATTTT. Variable domain in full (rest from reference TRBV7-2 and TRBJ2-3): GAGVSQSPSNKVTEKGKDVELRCDPISGHTALYWYRQSLGQGLEFLIYFQGNSAPDKSGLPSDRFSAERTGGSVSTLTIQRTQQEDSAVYLCASSLPDTQYFGPGTRLTVL.